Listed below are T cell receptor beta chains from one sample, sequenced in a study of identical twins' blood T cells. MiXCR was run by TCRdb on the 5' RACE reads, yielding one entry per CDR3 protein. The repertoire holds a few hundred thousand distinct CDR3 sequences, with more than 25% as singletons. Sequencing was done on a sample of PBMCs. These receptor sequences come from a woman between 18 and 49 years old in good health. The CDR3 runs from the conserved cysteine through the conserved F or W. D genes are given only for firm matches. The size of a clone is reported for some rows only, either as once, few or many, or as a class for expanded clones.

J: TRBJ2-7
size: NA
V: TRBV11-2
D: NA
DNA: TGTGCCAGCACCATTCTTGGGAGCCACGTGCAGTACTTC
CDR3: CASTILGSHVQYF

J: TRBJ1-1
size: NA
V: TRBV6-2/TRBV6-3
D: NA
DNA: TGTGCCACTATCGGCAGGGGCGCTTCTATTGGGACTGAAGCTTTCTTT
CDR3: CATIGRGASIGTEAFF

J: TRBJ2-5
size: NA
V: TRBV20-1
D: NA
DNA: TGCAGTGCTAAACCGTTGGAGACCCAGTACTTC
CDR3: CSAKPLETQYF

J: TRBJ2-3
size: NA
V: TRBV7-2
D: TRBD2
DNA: TGTGCCAGCAGCCAAAAAGACAGGACTAGCGGGATTTTTAGATCAGATACGCAGTATTTT
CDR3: CASSQKDRTSGIFRSDTQYF

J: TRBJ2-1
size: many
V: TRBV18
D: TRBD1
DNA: TGTGCCAGCTCACCGCAGGGGGCCTACAATGAGCAGTTCTTC
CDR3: CASSPQGAYNEQFF

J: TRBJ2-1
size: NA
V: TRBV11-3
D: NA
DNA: TGTGCCAGCAGCTTACAGGGGAATGATCAGTTCTTC
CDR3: CASSLQGNDQFF

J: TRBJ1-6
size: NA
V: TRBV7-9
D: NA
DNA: TGTGCCAGCAGACTGACGAAAGGGACCTATAATTCACCCCTCCACTTT
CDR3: CASRLTKGTYNSPLHF

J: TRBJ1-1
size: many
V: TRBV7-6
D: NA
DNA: TGTGCCAGCAGCCAGCTGGGAGAAAACACTGAAGCTTTCTTT
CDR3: CASSQLGENTEAFF

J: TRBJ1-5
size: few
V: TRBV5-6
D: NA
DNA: TGTGCCAGCAGCCCCGGAGTTCAGCCCCAGCATTTT
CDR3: CASSPGVQPQHF

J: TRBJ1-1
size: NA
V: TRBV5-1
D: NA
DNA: TGCGCCAGCACAGAAGGGACGAACACTGAAGCTTTCTTT
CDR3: CASTEGTNTEAFF

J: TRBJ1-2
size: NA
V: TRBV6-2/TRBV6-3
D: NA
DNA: TGTGCCAGCGGAAGGGGTTCGCTTACTAACTATGGCTACACCTTC
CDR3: CASGRGSLTNYGYTF

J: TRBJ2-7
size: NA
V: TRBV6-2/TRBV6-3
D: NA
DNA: TGTGCCAGCAGTTACAGGGCCGAGCAGTACTTC
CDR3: CASSYRAEQYF

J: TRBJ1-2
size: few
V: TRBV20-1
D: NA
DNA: TGCAGTGCTAGAGTTACCGGGACAACCATGGGAGGCTACACCTTC
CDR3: CSARVTGTTMGGYTF

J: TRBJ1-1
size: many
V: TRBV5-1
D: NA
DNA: TGCGCCAACCCGGACGGACTGAACACTGAAGCTTTCTTT
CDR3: CANPDGLNTEAFF

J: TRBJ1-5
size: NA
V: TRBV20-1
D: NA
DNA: TGCAGTGCTCCTCGGGCTGAGACTAGCAATCCGCCCCAGCATTTT
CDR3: CSAPRAETSNPPQHF

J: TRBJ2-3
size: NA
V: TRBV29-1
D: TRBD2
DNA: TGCAGCGTTGGTTCCAGCGGGGGAGAAGGTCCGCAGTATTTT
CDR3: CSVGSSGGEGPQYF

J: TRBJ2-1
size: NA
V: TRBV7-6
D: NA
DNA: TGTGCCAGCAGCCCCCAGGGCGGGTCAGCCTACAATGAGCAGTTATTC
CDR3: CASSPQGGSAYNEQLF

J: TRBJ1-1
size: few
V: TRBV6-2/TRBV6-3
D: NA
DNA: TGTGCCAGCAGCCTCGCTGGACAAGCTTTCTTT
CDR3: CASSLAGQAFF

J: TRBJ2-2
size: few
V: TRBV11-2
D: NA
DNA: TGTGCCAGCAGCTTAGTTTCTCCCGGGGAGCTGTTTTTT
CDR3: CASSLVSPGELFF

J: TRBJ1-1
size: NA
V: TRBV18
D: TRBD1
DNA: TGTGCCAGCTCCCCGGGACAGAATGCAGAAGCTTTCTTT
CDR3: CASSPGQNAEAFF

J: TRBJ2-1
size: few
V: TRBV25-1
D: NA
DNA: TGTGCCAGCAGTGATGTCCAGGGGTTGGACAATGAGCAGTTCTTC
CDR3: CASSDVQGLDNEQFF

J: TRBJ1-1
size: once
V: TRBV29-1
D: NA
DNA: TGCAGCGTTCTGGTCGGGACTCTGAATATGAACACTGAAGCTTTCTTT
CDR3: CSVLVGTLNMNTEAFF

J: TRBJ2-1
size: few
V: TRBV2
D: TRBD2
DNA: TGTGCCAGCAGTGTTGAGCGGGGGGGCCGCAATGAGCAGTTCTTC
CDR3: CASSVERGGRNEQFF

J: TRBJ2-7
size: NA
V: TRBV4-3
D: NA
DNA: TGCGCCAGCAGCCAAGATCTGAAACCGTCCTACGAGCAGTACTTC
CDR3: CASSQDLKPSYEQYF

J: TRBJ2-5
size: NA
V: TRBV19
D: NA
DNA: TGTGCCAGCAGACGGGGTACGGTGAAGACCCAGTACTTC
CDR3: CASRRGTVKTQYF

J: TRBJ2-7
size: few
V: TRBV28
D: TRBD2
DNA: TGTGCCAGCAGTTTTCCCCTAGCGGGGGACTCCTACGAGCAGTACTTC
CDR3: CASSFPLAGDSYEQYF

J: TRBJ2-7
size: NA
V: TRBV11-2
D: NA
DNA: TGTGCCAGCAGCTTTAACTCCTACGGGCAGTACTTC
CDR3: CASSFNSYGQYF

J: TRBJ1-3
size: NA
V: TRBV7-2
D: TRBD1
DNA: TGTGCCAGCAGCCCACAGGGGGCGCGAAGCTCCGGAAACACCATATATTTT
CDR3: CASSPQGARSSGNTIYF

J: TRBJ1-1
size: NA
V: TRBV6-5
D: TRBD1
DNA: TGTGCCAGCAGCCTGACATTGACAGGGACTACTGAAGCTTTCTTT
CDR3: CASSLTLTGTTEAFF

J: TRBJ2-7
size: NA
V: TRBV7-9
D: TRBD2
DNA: TGTGCCTCTGGGAGGGCTTACGAGCAGTACTTC
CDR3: CASGRAYEQYF

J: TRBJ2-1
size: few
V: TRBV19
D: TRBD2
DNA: TGTGCCAGTAGTGGGCGGGGGGGCTACAATGAGCAGTTCTTC
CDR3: CASSGRGGYNEQFF

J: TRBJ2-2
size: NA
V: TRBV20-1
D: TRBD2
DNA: TGCAGTGCTAGAATCTCTAGCGGGAGTGTCGGGGAGCTGTTTTTT
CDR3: CSARISSGSVGELFF

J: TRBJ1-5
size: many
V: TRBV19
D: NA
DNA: TGTGCCAGTAGTATATTTGGGATCATCAATCAGCCCCAGCATTTT
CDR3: CASSIFGIINQPQHF

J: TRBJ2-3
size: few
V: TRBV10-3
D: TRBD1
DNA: TGTGCCATCAGTAGGGACAGAACAGATACGCAGTATTTT
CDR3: CAISRDRTDTQYF

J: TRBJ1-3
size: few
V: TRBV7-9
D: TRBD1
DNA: TGTGCCAGCAGCTTACACAGGGGAGAGGACACCATATATTTT
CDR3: CASSLHRGEDTIYF

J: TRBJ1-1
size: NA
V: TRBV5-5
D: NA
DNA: TGTGCCAGCAGCTTGGTAACGGGGAGGAACACTGAAGCTTTCTTT
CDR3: CASSLVTGRNTEAFF

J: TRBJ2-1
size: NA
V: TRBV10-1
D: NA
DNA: TGCGCCAGCAGTGAGTCGAGGGTAGCCGGCAGGCAGTTCTTC
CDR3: CASSESRVAGRQFF

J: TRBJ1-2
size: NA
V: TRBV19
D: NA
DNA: TGTGCCAGTAGTACAACAGCGTATGGCTACACCTTC
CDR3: CASSTTAYGYTF

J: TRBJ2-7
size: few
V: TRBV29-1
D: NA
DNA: TGCAGCGTTGCCTCGTCTTTAAGCTCCTACGAGCAGTACTTC
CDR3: CSVASSLSSYEQYF

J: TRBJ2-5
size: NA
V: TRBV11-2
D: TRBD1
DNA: TGTGCCAGCAGCCTAGTCCGGGACAGCAAACAAGAGACCCAGTACTTC
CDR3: CASSLVRDSKQETQYF

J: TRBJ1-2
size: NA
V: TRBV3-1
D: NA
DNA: TGTGCCAGCAGCCAAGACCGATATTATGGCTACACCTTC
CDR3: CASSQDRYYGYTF

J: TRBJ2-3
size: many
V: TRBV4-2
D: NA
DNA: TGTGCCAGCAGTCGGGCAGATACGCAGTATTTT
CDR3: CASSRADTQYF

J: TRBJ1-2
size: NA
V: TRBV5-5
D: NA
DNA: TGTGCCAGCACCTTCCTCCTAGCTAACTATGTCTACACCTTC
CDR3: CASTFLLANYVYTF

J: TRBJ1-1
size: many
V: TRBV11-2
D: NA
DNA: TGTGCCAGCAGCTTAATAACAGCTCCGGGGACTGAAGCTTTCTTT
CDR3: CASSLITAPGTEAFF

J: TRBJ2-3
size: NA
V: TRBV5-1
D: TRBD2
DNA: TGCGCCAGCAGCCAGGGACTAGCGGGGGGACGCACAGATACGCAGTATTTT
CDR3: CASSQGLAGGRTDTQYF